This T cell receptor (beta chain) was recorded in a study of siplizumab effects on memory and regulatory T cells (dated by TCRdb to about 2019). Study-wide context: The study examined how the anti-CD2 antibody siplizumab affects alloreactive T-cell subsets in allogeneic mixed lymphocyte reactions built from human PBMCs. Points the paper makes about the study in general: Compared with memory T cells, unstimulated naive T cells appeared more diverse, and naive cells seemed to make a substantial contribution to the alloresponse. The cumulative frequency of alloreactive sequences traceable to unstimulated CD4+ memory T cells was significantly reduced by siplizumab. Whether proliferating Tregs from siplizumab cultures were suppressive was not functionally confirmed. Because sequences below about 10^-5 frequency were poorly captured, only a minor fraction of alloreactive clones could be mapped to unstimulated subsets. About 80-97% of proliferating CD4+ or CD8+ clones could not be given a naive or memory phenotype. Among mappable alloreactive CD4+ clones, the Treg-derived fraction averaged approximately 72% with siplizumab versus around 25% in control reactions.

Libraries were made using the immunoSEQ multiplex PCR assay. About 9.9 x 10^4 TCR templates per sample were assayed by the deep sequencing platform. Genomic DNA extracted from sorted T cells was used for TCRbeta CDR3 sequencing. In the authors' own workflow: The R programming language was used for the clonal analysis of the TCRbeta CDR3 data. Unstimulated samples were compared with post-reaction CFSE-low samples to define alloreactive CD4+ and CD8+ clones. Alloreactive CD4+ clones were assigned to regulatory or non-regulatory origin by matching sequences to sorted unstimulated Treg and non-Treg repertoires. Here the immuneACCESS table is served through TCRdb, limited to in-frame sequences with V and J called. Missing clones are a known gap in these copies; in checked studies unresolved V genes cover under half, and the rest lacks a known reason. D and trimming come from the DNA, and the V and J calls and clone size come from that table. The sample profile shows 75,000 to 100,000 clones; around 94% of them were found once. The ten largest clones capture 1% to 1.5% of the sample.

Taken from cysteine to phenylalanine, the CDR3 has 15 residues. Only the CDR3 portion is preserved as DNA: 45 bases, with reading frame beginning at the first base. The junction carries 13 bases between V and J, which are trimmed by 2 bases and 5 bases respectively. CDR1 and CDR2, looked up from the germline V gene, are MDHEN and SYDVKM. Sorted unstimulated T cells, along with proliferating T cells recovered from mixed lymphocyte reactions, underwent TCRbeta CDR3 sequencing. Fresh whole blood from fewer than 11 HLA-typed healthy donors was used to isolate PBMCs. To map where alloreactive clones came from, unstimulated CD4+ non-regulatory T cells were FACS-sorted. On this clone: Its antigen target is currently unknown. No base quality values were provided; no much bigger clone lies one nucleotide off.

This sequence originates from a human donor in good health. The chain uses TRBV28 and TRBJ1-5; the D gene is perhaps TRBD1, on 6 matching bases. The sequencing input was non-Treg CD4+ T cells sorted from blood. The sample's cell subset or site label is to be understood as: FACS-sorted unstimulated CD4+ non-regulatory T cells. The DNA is TGTGCCAGCAGTTTAATCAGGGGACTCTATCAGCCCCAGCATTTT. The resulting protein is CASSLIRGLYQPQHF.